This TCR beta chain came from a study of T cell repertoires in cytomegalovirus infection. In germline, CDR1 is SEHNR, CDR2 FQNEAQ (reference sequence). This CDR3 comprises 17 residues. Trimming took 5 bases from V and 4 from J; bases not matched to a gene: 14. This clonotype was recorded many times. TCRdb re-analysed the reads in MiXCR, keeping a single row per CDR3 protein. The data contain about 490,000 distinct CDR3 sequences, approximately 16% of them singletons. Sequenced sample: CD8+ T cells from PBMCs. This chain links TRBV7-9 with TRBJ2-1; the match to TRBD2 covers 7 bases. The TCR originated in a human donor in good health (CMV status not recorded). Some clones in this sample may be carry-over from other donors' samples. This CDR3 is CASSLGGEGPFYNEQFF. For the CDR3, the DNA is TGTGCCAGCAGCCTGGGGGGGGAGGGCCCTTTTTACAATGAGCAGTTCTTC.